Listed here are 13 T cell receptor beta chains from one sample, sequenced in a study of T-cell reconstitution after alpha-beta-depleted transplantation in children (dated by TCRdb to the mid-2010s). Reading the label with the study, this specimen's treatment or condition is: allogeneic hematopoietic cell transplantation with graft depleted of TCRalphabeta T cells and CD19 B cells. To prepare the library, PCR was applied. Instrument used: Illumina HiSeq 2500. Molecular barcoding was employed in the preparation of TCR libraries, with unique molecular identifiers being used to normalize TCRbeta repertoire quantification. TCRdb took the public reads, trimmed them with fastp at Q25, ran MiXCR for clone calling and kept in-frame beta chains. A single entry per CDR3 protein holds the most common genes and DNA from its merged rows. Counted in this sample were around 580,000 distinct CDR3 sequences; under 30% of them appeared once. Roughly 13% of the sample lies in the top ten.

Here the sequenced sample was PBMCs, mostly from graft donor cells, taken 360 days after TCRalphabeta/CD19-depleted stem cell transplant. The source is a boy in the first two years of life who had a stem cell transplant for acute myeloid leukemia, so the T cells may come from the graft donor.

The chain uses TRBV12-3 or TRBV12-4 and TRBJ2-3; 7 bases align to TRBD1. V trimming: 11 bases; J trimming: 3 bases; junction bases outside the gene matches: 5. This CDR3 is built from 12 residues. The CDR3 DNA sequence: TGTGCCGGACAGGATAATACAGATACGCAGTATTTT. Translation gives CAGQDNTDTQYF.

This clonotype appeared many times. CDR3 in DNA: TGTGCCATCAGTGAGTCCATACCCAGCGCTGAGCAGTTCTTC. Amino acids: CAISESIPSAEQFF. This chain uses TRBV10-3 with TRBJ2-1, with D hard to call. Looked up from germline, CDR1 is ENHRY and CDR2 is SYGVKD. This CDR3 region has 14 residues. V lost 0 bases to trimming and J lost 9 bases, with 12 bases between them.

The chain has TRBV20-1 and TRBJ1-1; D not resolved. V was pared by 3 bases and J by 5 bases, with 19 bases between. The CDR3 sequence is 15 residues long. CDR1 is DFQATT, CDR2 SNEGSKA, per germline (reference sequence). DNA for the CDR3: TGCAGTGCTAGGGGGAACCCAGGCGTGGGGACTGAAGCTTTCTTT. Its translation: CSARGNPGVGTEAFF.

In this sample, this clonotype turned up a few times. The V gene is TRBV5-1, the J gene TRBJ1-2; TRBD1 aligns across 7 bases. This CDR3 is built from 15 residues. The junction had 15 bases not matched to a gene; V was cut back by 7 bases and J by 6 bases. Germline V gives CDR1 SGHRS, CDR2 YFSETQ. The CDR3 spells CASGLRQGSSDGYTF. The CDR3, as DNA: TGCGCCAGCGGCCTCCGACAGGGTTCGAGTGATGGCTACACCTTC.

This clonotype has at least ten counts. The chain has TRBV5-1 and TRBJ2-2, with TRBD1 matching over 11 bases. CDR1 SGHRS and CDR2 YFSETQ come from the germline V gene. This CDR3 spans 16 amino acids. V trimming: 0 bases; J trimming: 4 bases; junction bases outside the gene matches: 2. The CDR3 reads CASSLVGQGGTGELFF. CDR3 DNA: TGCGCCAGCAGCTTGGTGGGACAGGGGGGCACCGGGGAGCTGTTTTTT. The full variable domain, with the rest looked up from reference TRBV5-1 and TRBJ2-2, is KAGVTQTPRYLIKTRGQQVTLSCSPISGHRSVSWYQQTPGQGLQFLFEYFSETQRNKGNFPGRFSGRQFSNSRSEMNVSTLELGDSALYLCASSLVGQGGTGELFFGEGSRLTVL.

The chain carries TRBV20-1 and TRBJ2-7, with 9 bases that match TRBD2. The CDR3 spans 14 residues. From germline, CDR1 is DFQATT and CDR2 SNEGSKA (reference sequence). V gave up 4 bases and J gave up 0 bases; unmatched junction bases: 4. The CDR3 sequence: CSAKLAGSSYEQYF. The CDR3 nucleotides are TGCAGTGCTAAGCTAGCGGGGAGCTCCTACGAGCAGTACTTC.

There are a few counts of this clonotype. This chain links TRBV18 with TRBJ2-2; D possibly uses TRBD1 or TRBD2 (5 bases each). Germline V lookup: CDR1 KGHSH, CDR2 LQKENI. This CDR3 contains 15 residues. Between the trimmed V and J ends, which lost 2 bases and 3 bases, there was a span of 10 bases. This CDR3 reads CASSPRGADTGELFF. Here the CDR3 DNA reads TGTGCCAGCTCACCAAGAGGGGCGGACACCGGGGAGCTGTTTTTT.

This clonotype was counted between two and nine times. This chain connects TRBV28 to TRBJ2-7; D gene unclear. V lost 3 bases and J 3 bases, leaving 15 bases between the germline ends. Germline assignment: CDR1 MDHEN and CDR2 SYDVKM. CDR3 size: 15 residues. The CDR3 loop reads CASSLSDGPLYEQYF. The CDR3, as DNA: TGTGCCAGCAGTTTGAGTGATGGGCCCCTCTACGAGCAGTACTTC.

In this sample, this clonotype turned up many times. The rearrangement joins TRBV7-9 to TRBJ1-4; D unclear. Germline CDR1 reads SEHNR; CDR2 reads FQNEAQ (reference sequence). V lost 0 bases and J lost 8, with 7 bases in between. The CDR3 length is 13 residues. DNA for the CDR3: TGTGCCAGCAGCTTAGCCGGCGAGGAAAAACTGTTTTTT. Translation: CASSLAGEEKLFF. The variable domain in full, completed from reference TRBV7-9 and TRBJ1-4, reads DTGVSQNPRHKITKRGQNVTFRCDPISEHNRLYWYRQTLGQGPEFLTYFQNEAQLEKSRLLSDRFSAERPKGSFSTLEIQRTEQGDSAMYLCASSLAGEEKLFFGSGTQLSVL.

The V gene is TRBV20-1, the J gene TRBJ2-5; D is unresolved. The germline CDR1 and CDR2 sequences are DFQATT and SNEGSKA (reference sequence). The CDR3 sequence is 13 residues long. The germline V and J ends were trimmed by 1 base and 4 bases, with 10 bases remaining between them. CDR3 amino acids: CSARVTTGETQYF. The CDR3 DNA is TGCAGTGCTAGAGTCACCACCGGAGAGACCCAGTACTTC.

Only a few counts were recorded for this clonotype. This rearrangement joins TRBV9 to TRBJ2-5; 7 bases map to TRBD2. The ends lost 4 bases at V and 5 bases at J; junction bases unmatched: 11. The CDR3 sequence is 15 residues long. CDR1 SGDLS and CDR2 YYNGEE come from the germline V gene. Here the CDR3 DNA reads TGTGCCAGCAGCTACCGTCGGGGGGTCAGGGAGACCCAGTACTTC. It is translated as CASSYRRGVRETQYF.

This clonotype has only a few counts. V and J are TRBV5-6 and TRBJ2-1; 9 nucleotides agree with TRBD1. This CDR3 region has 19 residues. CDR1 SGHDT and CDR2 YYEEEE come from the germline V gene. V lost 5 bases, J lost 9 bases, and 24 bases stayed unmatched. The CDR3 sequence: CASRITKTVRDRDFSEQFF. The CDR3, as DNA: TGTGCCAGCAGGATAACTAAAACCGTCCGGGACAGGGATTTCAGTGAGCAGTTCTTC.

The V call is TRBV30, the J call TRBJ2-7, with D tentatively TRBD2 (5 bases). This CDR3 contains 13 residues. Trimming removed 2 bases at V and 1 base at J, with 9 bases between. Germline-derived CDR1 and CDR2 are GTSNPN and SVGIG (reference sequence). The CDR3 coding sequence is TGTGCCTGGAGTTACGGGGATTCCTACGAGCAGTACTTC. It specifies CAWSYGDSYEQYF.